This T cell receptor beta chain was captured by sequencing in a study of OX40 agonist ivuxolimab in advanced cancers. Study overall: From roughly 20 to 85 years was the age range, with a mean of around 56 years, and 65% to 90% were male.

Measured with immunoSEQ multiplex PCR; TCRdb has only the in-frame clones, and not every one. In the table there are 55,000 to 90,000 clones, 70% to 90% of which are singletons. The V and J ends lost 1 base and 1 base, in that order; junction bases with no gene match: 3. Germline V gene sequence: CDR1 SEHNR, CDR2 FQNEAQ (reference sequence). The CDR3 runs to 16 residues. The sample in question was CD4+ or CD8+ T cells sorted from blood, obtained in a trial of the OX40 agonist ivuxolimab. The clonotype originates from an adult with an advanced solid tumor such as melanoma, head and neck, liver or kidney cancer. The V gene is TRBV7-9, the J gene TRBJ2-7, with 11 bases fitting TRBD2. The CDR3 region has the DNA TGTGCCAGCAGCTTAGTAGGGACTAGCGGATCCTACGAGCAGTACTTC. Encoded protein: CASSLVGTSGSYEQYF. Full variable domain (outside the CDR3, taken from reference TRBV7-9 and TRBJ2-7): DTGVSQNPRHKITKRGQNVTFRCDPISEHNRLYWYRQTLGQGPEFLTYFQNEAQLEKSRLLSDRFSAERPKGSFSTLEIQRTEQGDSAMYLCASSLVGTSGSYEQYFGPGTRLTVT.